This T cell receptor beta chain is from a study of CD8+CD57+ T cells in acquired aplastic anemia (dated by TCRdb to between 2017 and 2018). About the study as a whole: A mean of roughly 2.9 ug of DNA, ranging from roughly 0.19 to 27.4 ug, was extracted from sorted CD4+ and CD8+ cells. CD8+CD57+ expansion was defined as frequency above the mean frequency observed in healthy subjects.

What the work shows at the level of the full study, not this receptor alone: Approximately 31 CD8+ CDR3 sequences were found in both patients and controls but appeared to be highly expressed in patients and within the immunodominant clones of the patients. CD8+ Simpson's diversity did not differ significantly between patients and healthy controls (P=0.060).

Genomic DNA served as template for TCR beta VDJ combination and CDR3 sequence profiling. TCR repertoire sequencing was run on an Illumina HiSeq 2000. Per the source publication's procedure: TRBV/TRBJ rearrangement plots, CDR3 size and DJ length profiles, and Simpson's diversity index were used to assess repertoires. The most abundant DNA sequence in the deep sequencing data was taken as the immunodominant clone. CDR3 amino acid sequences were screened for sharing across subjects and compared with published repertoires and the VDJdb database. TCRdb itself trimmed the public reads at Q25 with fastp, ran MiXCR and retained productive beta chains. Duplicate CDR3 protein sequences are folded into a single record with the most common DNA and genes. What appears here as the V and J calls and clone size reflects TCRdb's work, not the paper's. A total of around 180,000 distinct CDR3 sequences appear in this sample, approximately 52% of them only once. 1.8% of the sample lies in the top ten.

The table lists this clonotype with a count of one. Its antigen is still unknown. No per-base quality is available; no much larger clone lies one base away. Weak support is all one read offers. Patients chosen for sequencing had shown expansion of CD8+CD57+ cells by flow cytometry. Every patient had severe acquired aplastic anemia, diagnosed using the International Study of Aplastic Anemia and Agranulocytosis and Camitta criteria. Patients had received no therapy at the time of blood sampling. The study deep-sequenced TCR repertoires of sorted CD4+ and CD8+ blood T cells from severe aplastic anemia patients and healthy subjects. Patients were enrolled in the USA under clinicaltrials.gov protocols 00001620, 01623167, 00001397, 00071045, 00081523 and 00961064. Ficoll-Paque density gradient centrifugation was used to isolate peripheral blood mononuclear cells. Before DNA extraction, CD4+ and CD8+ T cells were sorted by FACS or by magnetic beads.

The sequence derives from a human donor with aplastic anemia. The specimen sequenced was sorted CD4+, CD8+, or CD8+CD57+ T cells (not recorded which) from PBMCs.

This receptor carries the CDR3 CATRARDREGTEAFF. The DNA sequence is given as TGTGCCACCAGGGCCCGGGACAGGGAGGGCACTGAAGCTTTCTTT. Rearrangement joined TRBV24-1 to TRBJ1-1; 9 middle bases align to TRBD1. The CDR3 covers 15 residues, taking in both the cysteine and the phenylalanine. This entry keeps only the CDR3 DNA: 45 bases, framed from base 1. The germline V gene specifies KGHDR as CDR1 and SFDVKD as CDR2. The V end gives up 7 bases and the J end 4 bases, leaving 9 bases in the junction not matched to a gene.